In its sample, the clone carrying this TCR beta chain was seen a few times. Its antigen is unknown. V lost 0 bases to trimming and J lost 5 bases, with 20 bases between them. In germline, CDR1 is SGHRS, CDR2 YFSETQ. The CDR3 totals 17 residues. Every bit of the isolated RNA underwent reverse transcription, so sequencing read expressed TCRB transcripts. Assay: immunoSEQ multiplex PCR; the TCRdb copy retains only in-frame clones and omits some. The sample has about 710,000 clones, over 11% seen once; the top ten hold 0.035% to 0.04%. This entry is derived from a study of beta chain features in type 1 diabetes. Study in general: Patients looked much like healthy donors when it came to age, gender and cell yields.

Study-wide points: Across all four CD4+ subsets, people with type 1 diabetes showed modestly shorter TCRB CDR3s.

The TCR sequence derives from a man aged 18 to 30 with type 1 diabetes. Sequenced: naive CD4+ T cells from blood. This chain connects TRBV5-1 to TRBJ2-5; TRBD2 is a possible D gene (6 bases). CDR3 nucleotides: TGCGCCAGCAGCTTGGCCCCTCAGGCGGGAAGTAGGGAGACCCAGTACTTC. Its translation: CASSLAPQAGSRETQYF. The entire variable domain, with the rest obtained from reference TRBV5-1 and TRBJ2-5, is as follows: KAGVTQTPRYLIKTRGQQVTLSCSPISGHRSVSWYQQTPGQGLQFLFEYFSETQRNKGNFPGRFSGRQFSNSRSEMNVSTLELGDSALYLCASSLAPQAGSRETQYFGPGTRLLVL.